Shown below are 15 T cell receptor beta chains from a single sample sequenced in a study of metastatic and nonmetastatic thyroid tumors. With MiXCR, TCRdb called clones anew from the PCR reads. The data show around 30,000 clones, about 4% seen once. Among the patients, none had received any treatment before thyroid surgery. Sequences were obtained from blood. The receptors shown here come from a female donor with papillary thyroid cancer or a benign thyroid nodule (not recorded which). Some clones in this sample may be carry-over from other donors' samples.

The sample holds many counts of this clone. This sequence joins TRBV19 and TRBJ1-1, with TRBD1 identical over 7 bases. The CDR3 length is 15 residues. Germline V gene lookup returns CDR1 LNHDA and CDR2 SQIVND (reference sequence). V shed 3 bases, J shed 1 base, and the junction held 5 bases outside the gene matches. CDR3 loop: CASSMRTGRNTEAFF. In DNA form, the CDR3 reads TGTGCCAGTAGTATGCGGACAGGCCGGAACACTGAAGCTTTCTTT.

This clone was seen a handful of times. The chain recombines TRBV2 with TRBJ2-7; D is uncertain. V shed 2 bases and J shed 4 bases, with 24 bases lying between them. The CDR3 has 18 amino acids. Germline V gene lookup returns CDR1 SNHLY and CDR2 FYNNEI. The CDR3 DNA follows: TGTGCCAGCAGTGAATCGGCACCATTACTTGACTCCTCTTACGAGCAGTACTTC. Its translation is CASSESAPLLDSSYEQYF.

Ten or more counts support this clone. V is TRBV5-6 and J is TRBJ2-7; D may be TRBD1 or TRBD2 (5 bases each). The V end lost 3 bases, the J end lost 9 bases, and 25 bases lay between the germline ends. Looked up from germline, CDR1 is SGHDT and CDR2 is YYEEEE. The CDR3 is made up of 16 amino acids. The CDR3 nucleotides read TGTGCCAGCAGCTCCACGGGACGCGCGATCAGGGAGAGGCAGTACTTC. Its protein product is CASSSTGRAIRERQYF. Drawing the rest from reference TRBV5-6 and TRBJ2-7, the complete variable domain is DAGVTQSPTHLIKTRGQQVTLRCSPKSGHDTVSWYQQALGQGPQFIFQYYEEEERQRGNFPDRFSGHQFPNYSSELNVNALLLGDSALYLCASSSTGRAIRERQYFGPGTRLTVT.

The table lists this clone with many counts. This chain links TRBV6-4 with TRBJ2-7; 9 positions agree with TRBD2. V lost 4 bases and J lost 2; bases outside the gene matches: 6. Germline values: CDR1 MRHNA, CDR2 SNTAGT. The CDR3 length is 15 residues. The CDR3 DNA is TGTGCCAGCAGTGTTTTAGCGGGAGCGGCCTACGAGCAGTACTTC. Encoded protein: CASSVLAGAAYEQYF.

This clone was observed at least ten times. CDR3 region: CATSSGLGGVYEQYF. For the CDR3, the DNA is TGTGCCACCAGCAGCGGACTAGGGGGAGTCTACGAGCAGTACTTC. The chain uses TRBV15 and TRBJ2-7, with a tentative D call TRBD2 (7 bases). The CDR3 contains 15 residues. The V end lost 3 bases, the J end lost 3 bases, and 15 bases lay between the germline ends. CDR1 and CDR2 from the germline V gene are LNHNV and YYDKDF (reference sequence).

The chain has TRBV12-3 or TRBV12-4 and TRBJ1-5, with 7 bases aligning to TRBD1. CDR3 size: 15 residues. V lost 5 bases to trimming and J lost 0 bases; unmatched junction nucleotides: 4. In DNA form, the CDR3 reads TGTGCCAGCAGTGAGACAGGGATTAGCAATCAGCCCCAGCATTTT. Its translation is CASSETGISNQPQHF.

Turning to this clone: At one of its ends the junction is not consistent with the germline gene, which may arise from a read error. For the CDR3, the DNA is TGTGCCAGCAGCTTCCCGGACAGGGGCGGACAGCACTTC. This encodes CASSFPDRGGQHF. The chain links TRBV28 to TRBJ2-7; 9 bases fit TRBD1. The CDR3 length is 13 residues. Germline CDR1 reads MDHEN; CDR2 reads SYDVKM.

This clone has only a few counts. The junction departs from germline at one end; a sequencing error may be responsible. The gene calls are TRBV10-1 and TRBJ2-2; D unresolved. The germline CDR1 and CDR2 sequences are WNHNN and SYGVQD (reference sequence). The CDR3 has 17 residues. CDR3 DNA sequence: TGCGCCATCAGTGAGAGTCCAAGGTCACCAAACCTCGGGGAGCTGTTTTTT. Translated: CAISESPRSPNLGELFF.

The chain combines TRBV4-2 with TRBJ2-7; 10 bases map to TRBD2. Germline assignment: CDR1 LGHNA and CDR2 YNFKEQ. With V trimmed by 0 bases and J by 0 bases, 2 bases remained unmatched. This CDR3 is 16 amino acids long. CDR3 coding DNA: TGTGCCAGCAGCCAAGATTGGACTAGCGGCTCCTACGAGCAGTACTTC. Amino acid sequence: CASSQDWTSGSYEQYF.

This clone was seen more than once but under ten times. The chain has TRBV2 and TRBJ2-1; D might be TRBD2 (5 bases). Trimming left V 5 bases short and J 2 bases short, with 10 bases between. The CDR3 runs 14 residues. CDR1 SNHLY and CDR2 FYNNEI come from the germline V gene. In DNA form, the CDR3 reads TGTGCCAGCAGTAGGACTCCCACCTACAATGAGCAGTTCTTC. The encoded protein is CASSRTPTYNEQFF.

This clone came up many times. The rearrangement uses TRBV7-2 and TRBJ1-4, with D unresolved. The CDR3 has 16 residues. The V end was cut by 1 base, the J end by 4 bases, with 13 bases between. CDR1 is SGHTA, CDR2 FQGNSA, per germline. The CDR3 here is CASSLEPGFGNEKLFF. The DNA for the CDR3 is TGTGCCAGCAGCTTAGAACCGGGCTTCGGTAATGAAAAACTGTTTTTT. The whole variable domain, remainder taken from reference TRBV7-2 and TRBJ1-4, is GAGVSQSPSNKVTEKGKDVELRCDPISGHTALYWYRQSLGQGLEFLIYFQGNSAPDKSGLPSDRFSAERTGGSVSTLTIQRTQQEDSAVYLCASSLEPGFGNEKLFFGSGTQLSVL.

The sample holds many counts of this clone. This chain connects TRBV20-1 to TRBJ2-1; D remains unclear. Trimming took off 6 bases at V and 6 bases at J, with 15 bases between the two ends. The germline gives CDR1 DFQATT, CDR2 SNEGSKA (reference sequence). The CDR3 extends over 13 amino acids. The CDR3 spells CSAQMLAGNEQFF. In DNA form, the CDR3 reads TGCAGTGCCCAAATGTTAGCAGGCAATGAGCAGTTCTTC.

This clone was seen a few times. The genes are TRBV11-2 and TRBJ1-4; D uncertain. Germline V gene sequence: CDR1 SGHAT, CDR2 FQNNGV. V was clipped by 1 base and J by 7 bases, with 16 bases between them. This CDR3 contains 16 residues. This CDR3 is CASSLVGGRGTEKLFF. The CDR3 bases are TGTGCCAGCAGCTTAGTAGGTGGACGGGGTACTGAAAAACTGTTTTTT.

This clone was counted ten times or more. The rearrangement uses TRBV7-9 and TRBJ1-1; no firm D call. The CDR3 has 15 amino acids. The V gene's germline CDR1 is SEHNR and CDR2 FQNEAQ (reference sequence). The germline V and J ends were trimmed by 3 bases and 1 base, with 12 bases remaining between them. The CDR3 spells CASSLGRAKNTEAFF. CDR3 DNA: TGTGCCAGCAGCTTGGGTCGGGCAAAGAACACTGAAGCTTTCTTT. Supplemented by reference TRBV7-9 and TRBJ1-1, the full variable domain reads DTGVSQNPRHKITKRGQNVTFRCDPISEHNRLYWYRQTLGQGPEFLTYFQNEAQLEKSRLLSDRFSAERPKGSFSTLEIQRTEQGDSAMYLCASSLGRAKNTEAFFGQGTRLTVV.

The rearrangement joins TRBV6-2 or TRBV6-3 to TRBJ2-7; D is possibly TRBD1 or TRBD2 (5 bases each). The CDR3 extends over 12 amino acids. Trimming stripped 5 bases from V and 5 bases from J, with 10 bases between. Germline values: CDR1 MNHEY, CDR2 SVGEGT. CDR3 protein: CASSRGVNEQYF. CDR3 nucleotide sequence: TGTGCCAGCAGTCGAGGGGTAAACGAGCAGTACTTC.